This TCR beta chain comes out of a study of T cells in Graves' hyperthyroidism and ophthalmopathy. Germline CDR1 is SGHAT and CDR2 is FQNNGV. Trimming pared 4 bases from V and 2 bases from J, leaving 15 bases between. The CDR3 has 15 amino acids. Amplification yielded TCR beta CDR3 regions, with RNA transcripts as the source. First-round RT-PCR targeting the TCR CDR3 was performed with the HTBI primer set. TCRdb fed the multiplex PCR reads into MiXCR, producing one record per CDR3 protein. The sample carries roughly 200,000 distinct CDR3 sequences, about 18% recorded once. Each diagnosis was grounded in clinical symptoms, serum thyroxine and TRAb, thyroid ultrasound, and orbital computed tomography. Many counts were recorded for this clonotype.

The origin of this receptor is a man aged 40-50 years with Graves' hyperthyroidism. The specimen was blood. The rearrangement uses TRBV11-2 and TRBJ2-7; possibly TRBD1 or TRBD2 for D (5 bases each). Here the CDR3 reads CASSSRPGPTYEQYF. In nucleotides, the CDR3 is TGTGCCAGCAGCTCGCGTCCGGGACCCACCTACGAGCAGTACTTC.